Below are 20 T cell receptor beta chains sequenced from a single sample in a study of T-cell reconstitution after alpha-beta-depleted transplantation in children. Unique molecular identifiers were incorporated during preparation of the TCRbeta library. Using its own MiXCR run on the PCR reads, TCRdb lists one record per CDR3 protein. The table lists about 490,000 distinct CDR3 sequences, roughly a tenth of them singletons. The sample was PBMCs, taken before TCRalphabeta/CD19-depleted stem cell transplant. The receptors originated from a child aged 2 to 9 with inherited bone marrow failure, due to receive a stem cell transplant.

This clonotype was observed many times. V usage is TRBV4-3 and J usage is TRBJ2-5; 7 positions agree with TRBD2. J was trimmed by 7 bases and V by 4 bases; bases with no gene match: 15. CDR3 length: 16 residues. In germline, CDR1 is LGHNA, CDR2 YSLEER. This chain's CDR3 is CASSPTSGGSWGTQYF. The CDR3 DNA follows: TGCGCCAGCAGCCCAACCTCGGGCGGGAGCTGGGGGACCCAGTACTTC.

This clonotype was seen a handful of times. The chain uses TRBV27 and TRBJ2-1; 7 bases are a match to TRBD2. The CDR3 runs to 14 residues. Trimming removed 5 bases from V and 6 bases from J; junction bases left unmatched: 7. CDR1 is MNHEY, CDR2 SMNVEV, per germline (reference sequence). The CDR3 DNA reads as TGTGCCAGCAGTCCCCTCGGGACTACCAATGAGCAGTTCTTC. It yields the protein CASSPLGTTNEQFF.

This clonotype was seen at least ten times. V is TRBV9 and J is TRBJ1-3; D possibly corresponds to TRBD1 (6 bases). V was clipped by 3 bases and J by 2 bases, with 18 bases between them. The length of the CDR3 is 17 residues. From germline, CDR1 is SGDLS and CDR2 YYNGEE. The CDR3 nucleotides read TGTGCCAGCAGCGGAATCCCACAGGGCTCAGCTGGAAACACCATATATTTT. Protein sequence: CASSGIPQGSAGNTIYF.

This clonotype was found many times. The chain has TRBV20-1 and TRBJ2-5; no definite D call. Germline values: CDR1 DFQATT, CDR2 SNEGSKA (reference sequence). Trimming stripped 1 base from V and 5 bases from J, with 20 bases between. The CDR3 extends over 16 amino acids. Written as DNA, the CDR3 is TGCAGTGCTAGAGGGTTCAATCCCGGGCCTGTGGAGACCCAGTACTTC. Translated: CSARGFNPGPVETQYF.

This clonotype was recorded at least ten times. This sequence joins TRBV7-2 and TRBJ1-2; tentatively, D is TRBD1 (5 bases). V was clipped by 0 bases and J by 7 bases, with 6 bases between them. Germline CDR1 is SGHTA and CDR2 is FQGNSA. The CDR3 covers 12 residues. CDR3 in DNA: TGTGCCAGCAGCTTAGCAGGGGCTGGCTACACCTTC. It is translated as CASSLAGAGYTF.

The table lists this clonotype with many counts. The chain employs TRBV4-2 and TRBJ1-6, with TRBD1 matching over 9 bases. There are 16 residues in the CDR3. Germline values: CDR1 LGHNA, CDR2 YNFKEQ. J was trimmed by 8 bases and V by 2 bases; bases with no gene match: 7. CDR3 loop: CASSQSRGQGDSPLHF. The DNA for the CDR3 is TGTGCCAGCAGCCAAAGCCGGGGACAGGGAGATTCACCCCTCCACTTT.

In the case of this clonotype: Just one base apart from a much larger clone, this may be a read error. The V gene is TRBV27, the J gene TRBJ2-7; tentative D call: TRBD1 (5 bases). With 5 bases removed from V and 0 bases from J, the gap between germline ends came to 14 bases. This CDR3 spans 15 amino acids. Germline V gene sequence: CDR1 MNHEY, CDR2 SMNVEV (reference sequence). The CDR3 sequence: CASSPQGIRSYEQYF. The CDR3 DNA follows: TGTGCCAGCAGTCCGCAGGGTATTCGCTCCTACGAGCAGTACTTC.

This clonotype was counted many times. In nucleotides, the CDR3 is TGTGCCAGCAGCTCCCCAGCCCTGACAGCCCCCTATGGCTACACCTTC. It specifies CASSSPALTAPYGYTF. The gene calls are TRBV7-2 and TRBJ1-2; D perhaps matches TRBD1 (5 bases). This CDR3 contains 16 residues. V lost 4 bases and J 4 bases, leaving 19 bases between the germline ends. Germline V gene lookup returns CDR1 SGHTA and CDR2 FQGNSA.

This clonotype came up many times. This rearrangement joins TRBV29-1 to TRBJ2-1, with 10 bases that match TRBD2. Germline CDR1 reads SQVTM; CDR2 reads ANQGSEA. V gave up 4 bases and J gave up 6 bases; unmatched junction bases: 12. The CDR3 contains 16 residues. The CDR3 here is CSVARETSGPSNEQFF. The CDR3 DNA reads as TGCAGCGTTGCTCGAGAGACTAGCGGGCCCAGCAATGAGCAGTTCTTC.

Points on this clonotype: At one end the junction does not follow the germline gene, possibly because of a read error. The chain joins TRBV4-1 to TRBJ2-1, with D maybe TRBD2 (6 bases). The CDR3 length is 14 residues. CDR1 MGHRA and CDR2 YSYEKL come from the germline V gene. CDR3 residues: CASSFRDLNNEQLF. In nucleotides, the CDR3 is TGCGCCAGCAGCTTCCGGGACTTAAACAATGAGCAGCTCTTC.

This clonotype has a count of ten or more. The chain employs TRBV6-5 and TRBJ1-3, with a weak D call TRBD1 (6 bases). In germline, CDR1 is MNHEY, CDR2 SVGAGI. The CDR3 runs 15 residues. Between the trimmed V and J ends, which lost 7 bases and 4 bases, there was a span of 17 bases. In DNA form, the CDR3 reads TGTGCCAGCATCCTCGGGGGACATGGAGGAAACACCATATATTTT. It translates to CASILGGHGGNTIYF.

This clonotype was recorded many times. The chain combines TRBV20-1 with TRBJ1-5; 7 bases agree with TRBD1. CDR1 DFQATT and CDR2 SNEGSKA come from the germline V gene (reference sequence). J gave up 7 bases and V 3 bases, and 12 bases lay outside the gene matches. This CDR3 has 15 residues. This CDR3 reads CSARQPGQSSQPQHF. The CDR3 DNA reads TGCAGTGCTAGGCAACCGGGACAGTCTTCACAGCCCCAGCATTTT.

There are many counts of this clonotype. The J gene is TRBJ1-2, the V gene TRBV6-5; TRBD1 aligns across 7 bases. This CDR3 has 13 residues. Germline loops: CDR1 MNHEY, CDR2 SVGAGI. V shed 6 bases, J shed 7 bases, and the junction held 8 bases outside the gene matches. The CDR3 reads CASSIQGRAGYTF. Written as DNA, the CDR3 is TGTGCCAGCAGCATACAGGGGCGTGCTGGCTACACCTTC.

This clonotype was counted many times. The V gene is TRBV28, the J gene TRBJ2-7, with D unclear. There are 17 residues in the CDR3. Trimming took 3 bases from V and 4 from J, leaving 22 bases between them. CDR1 and CDR2 from the germline V gene are MDHEN and SYDVKM. CDR3 sequence: CASSFPIHSGTMYEQYF. DNA of the CDR3: TGTGCCAGCAGTTTCCCCATCCATTCCGGCACCATGTACGAGCAGTACTTC.

This clonotype was counted many times. The chain combines TRBV14 with TRBJ2-2; D remains unclear. The CDR3 loop spans 15 amino acids. The germline gives CDR1 SGHDN, CDR2 FVKESK. V lost 5 bases and J 2 bases, leaving 12 bases between the germline ends. CDR3: CASSSILTNTGELFF. The CDR3 nucleotides read TGTGCCAGCAGCTCGATTCTAACCAACACCGGGGAGCTGTTTTTT. Full variable domain (rest looked up from reference TRBV14 and TRBJ2-2): EAGVTQFPSHSVIEKGQTVTLRCDPISGHDNLYWYRRVMGKEIKFLLHFVKESKQDESGMPNNRFLAERTGGTYSTLKVQPAELEDSGVYFCASSSILTNTGELFFGEGSRLTVL.

In this sample, this clonotype turned up many times. The genes are TRBV7-2 and TRBJ2-1; TRBD1 is a possible D gene (5 bases). CDR1 is SGHTA, CDR2 FQGNSA, per germline. V was shortened by 6 bases and J by 8 bases, with 14 bases between the two germline ends. The CDR3 has 13 amino acids. DNA of the CDR3: TGTGCCAGCAGGGCGATGAACAGGTATGAGCAGTTCTTC. Its translation: CASRAMNRYEQFF.

At least ten counts were recorded for this clonotype. The J gene is TRBJ2-7, the V gene TRBV29-1, with D perhaps given as TRBD1 or TRBD2 (6 bases each). V lost 4 bases and J lost 5, with 15 bases in between. This CDR3 is 13 amino acids long. Germline CDR1 reads SQVTM; CDR2 reads ANQGSEA. The CDR3 DNA follows: TGCAGCGTTGTAGGGGGGAGTCGGAACGAGCAGTACTTC. Protein product: CSVVGGSRNEQYF.

The chain uses TRBV7-6 and TRBJ2-7; a weak D match, TRBD1 (5 bases). The CDR3 sequence is 13 residues long. With 5 bases removed from V and 2 bases from J, the gap between germline ends came to 10 bases. The germline V gene encodes CDR1 SGHVS and CDR2 FNYEAQ. The CDR3 DNA reads as TGTGCCAGCAGCAAACAGGTCACCTACGAGCAGTACTTC. Translation: CASSKQVTYEQYF.

This clonotype was recorded a few times. The rearrangement joins TRBV7-9 to TRBJ1-4; D is undetermined. The CDR3 extends over 16 amino acids. Trimming left V 1 base short and J 4 bases short, with 13 bases between. Germline V gives CDR1 SEHNR, CDR2 FQNEAQ (reference sequence). The DNA of the CDR3 is TGTGCCAGCAGCTTAGGTTGGGCGGATAATAATGAAAAACTGTTTTTT. It translates to CASSLGWADNNEKLFF.

This clonotype was seen more than once but under ten times. The chain links TRBV19 to TRBJ2-5, with unresolved D. Trimming left V 9 bases short and J 4 bases short, with 9 bases between. Germline values: CDR1 LNHDA, CDR2 SQIVND (reference sequence). This CDR3 has 11 residues. CDR3 in amino acids: CASRFRETQYF. CDR3 in DNA: TGTGCCAGCCGCTTCAGAGAGACCCAGTACTTC.